The subject of this entry is one T cell receptor beta chain. The data were taken from a study of blood T cell repertoires in COVID-19. Study-wide background: The study drew acute and convalescent COVID-19 samples from the United States, Italy and Spain. From T cells, B-cell-depleted T cells, or PBMCs came the material, which was cDNA or gDNA.

How the authors handled the data: Nucleated cell number was recorded as an estimate derived from reference gene primer amplification. Sequencing was performed with immunoSEQ multiplex PCR; in TCRdb, only in-frame clones are kept and a portion is missing. For V, J and clone size, that table is used; D and trimming come from the DNA. Here the sample spans about 52,000 clones, more than 75% being singletons. J was trimmed by 5 bases and V by 6 bases; bases with no gene match: 2. This CDR3 is 12 amino acids long. In germline, CDR1 is SNHLY, CDR2 FYNNEI. Material for sequencing was peripheral blood. This chain links TRBV2 with TRBJ2-3; 7 bases align to TRBD1. The TCR sequence derives from a man aged 65-85 years with acute or convalescent COVID-19. The CDR3 spells CASRTGQDTQYF. The CDR3, as DNA: TGTGCCAGCAGGACAGGGCAAGATACGCAGTATTTT.